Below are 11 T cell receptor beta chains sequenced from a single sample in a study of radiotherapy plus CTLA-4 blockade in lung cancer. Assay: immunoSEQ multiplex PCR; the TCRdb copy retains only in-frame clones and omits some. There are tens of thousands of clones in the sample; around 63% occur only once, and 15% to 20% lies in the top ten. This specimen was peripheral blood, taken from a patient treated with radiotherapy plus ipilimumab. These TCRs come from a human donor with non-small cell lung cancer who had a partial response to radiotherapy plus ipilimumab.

CDR3 loop: CASSFTGVTGELFF. The CDR3 DNA reads TGTGCCAGCAGTTTCACAGGCGTAACCGGGGAGCTGTTTTTT. The rearrangement joins TRBV27 to TRBJ2-2; perhaps TRBD1 as D (5 bases). With 3 bases removed from V and 5 bases from J, the gap between germline ends came to 10 bases. The germline V gene has CDR1 MNHEY and CDR2 SMNVEV (reference sequence). The CDR3 extends over 14 amino acids.

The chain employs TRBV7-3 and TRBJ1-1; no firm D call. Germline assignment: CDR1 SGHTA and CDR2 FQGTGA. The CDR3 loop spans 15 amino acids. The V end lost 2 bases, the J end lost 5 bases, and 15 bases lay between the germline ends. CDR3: CASSLEIGRLTEAFF. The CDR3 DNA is TGTGCCAGCAGCTTAGAAATTGGCAGGTTGACTGAAGCTTTCTTT.

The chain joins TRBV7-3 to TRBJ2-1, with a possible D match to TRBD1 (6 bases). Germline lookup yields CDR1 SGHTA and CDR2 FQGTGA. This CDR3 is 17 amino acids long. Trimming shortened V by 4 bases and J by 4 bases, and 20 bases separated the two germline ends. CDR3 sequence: CASSSSAGQSKYNEQFF. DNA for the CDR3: TGTGCCAGCAGCTCTTCGGCCGGACAGTCAAAATACAATGAGCAGTTCTTC.

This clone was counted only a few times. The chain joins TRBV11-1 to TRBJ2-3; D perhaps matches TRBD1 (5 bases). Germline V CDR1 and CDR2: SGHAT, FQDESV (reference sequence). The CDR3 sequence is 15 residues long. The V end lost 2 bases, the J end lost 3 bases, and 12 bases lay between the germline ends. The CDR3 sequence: CASSLRPDSTDTQYF. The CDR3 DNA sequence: TGTGCCAGCAGCTTACGGCCCGACAGTACAGATACGCAGTATTTT. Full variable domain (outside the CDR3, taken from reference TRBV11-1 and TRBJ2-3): EAEVAQSPRYKITEKSQAVAFWCDPISGHATLYWYRQILGQGPELLVQFQDESVVDDSQLPKDRFSAERLKGVDSTLKIQPAELGDSAMYLCASSLRPDSTDTQYFGPGTRLTVL.

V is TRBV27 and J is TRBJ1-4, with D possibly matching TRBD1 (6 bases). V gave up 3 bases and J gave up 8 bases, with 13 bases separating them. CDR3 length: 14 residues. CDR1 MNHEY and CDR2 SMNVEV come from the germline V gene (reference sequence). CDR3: CASSLRRGEEKLFF. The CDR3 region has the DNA TGTGCCAGCAGTTTGCGCAGGGGAGAAGAAAAACTGTTTTTT.

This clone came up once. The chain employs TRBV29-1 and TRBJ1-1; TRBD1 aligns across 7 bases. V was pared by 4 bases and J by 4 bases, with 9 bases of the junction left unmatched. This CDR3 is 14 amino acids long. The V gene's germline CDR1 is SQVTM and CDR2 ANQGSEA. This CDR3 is CSVVRKGTATEAFF. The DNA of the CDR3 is TGCAGCGTTGTTAGAAAAGGGACAGCCACTGAAGCTTTCTTT.

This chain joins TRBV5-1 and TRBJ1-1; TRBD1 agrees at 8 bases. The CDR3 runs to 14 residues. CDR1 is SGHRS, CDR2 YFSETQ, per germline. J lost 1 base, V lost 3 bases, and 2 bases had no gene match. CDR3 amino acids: CASSSQGANTEAFF. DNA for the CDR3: TGCGCCAGCAGCTCCCAGGGGGCGAACACTGAAGCTTTCTTT. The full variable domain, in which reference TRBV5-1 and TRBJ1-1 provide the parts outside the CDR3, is KAGVTQTPRYLIKTRGQQVTLSCSPISGHRSVSWYQQTPGQGLQFLFEYFSETQRNKGNFPGRFSGRQFSNSRSEMNVSTLELGDSALYLCASSSQGANTEAFFGQGTRLTVV.

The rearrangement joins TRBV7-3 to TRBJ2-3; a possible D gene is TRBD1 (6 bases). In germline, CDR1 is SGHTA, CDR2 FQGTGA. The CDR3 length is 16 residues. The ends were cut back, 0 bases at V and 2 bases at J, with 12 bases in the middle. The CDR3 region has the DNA TGTGCCAGCAGCTTAACTGGGGTGGGGGCCACAGATACGCAGTATTTT. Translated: CASSLTGVGATDTQYF.

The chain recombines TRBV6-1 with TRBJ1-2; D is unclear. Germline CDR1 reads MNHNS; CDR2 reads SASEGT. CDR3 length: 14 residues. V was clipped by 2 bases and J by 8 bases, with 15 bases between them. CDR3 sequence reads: CASSESGLVRGYTF. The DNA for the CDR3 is TGTGCCAGCAGTGAATCTGGACTCGTGCGGGGCTACACCTTC.

The CDR3: CASSPPQGGTEAFF. The CDR3 bases are TGTGCCAGCAGCCCTCCGCAGGGCGGTACTGAAGCTTTCTTT. The chain recombines TRBV6-5 with TRBJ1-1; possible D gene TRBD1, 5 bases. The CDR3 totals 14 residues. Germline V gene sequence: CDR1 MNHEY, CDR2 SVGAGI. Trimming took 6 bases from V and 5 from J, leaving 16 bases between them.

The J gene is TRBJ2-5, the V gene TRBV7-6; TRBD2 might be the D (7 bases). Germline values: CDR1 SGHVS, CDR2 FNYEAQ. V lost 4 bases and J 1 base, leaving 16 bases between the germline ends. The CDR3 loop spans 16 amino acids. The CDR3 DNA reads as TGTGCCAGCAGCTCCGAGTCGGGGGGCCCCCAAGAGACCCAGTACTTC. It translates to CASSSESGGPQETQYF.